This T cell receptor (beta chain) was sequenced in a study of blood T cell repertoires in COVID-19. Turning to the study itself: Donors in the United States, Italy and Spain gave samples during acute or convalescent COVID-19. Nucleic acid was either cDNA or gDNA, and it came from T cells, B-cell-depleted T cells, or PBMCs.

Original processing methods: By means of reference gene primer amplification, nucleated cell counts were estimated. The data were produced by immunoSEQ multiplex PCR, yet TCRdb's version contains in-frame clones alone and is incomplete. V and J calls and clone size follow that table, whereas D and trimming were derived from the DNA. The profile shows 130,000 to 150,000 clones, roughly 89% of them singletons. V lost 2 bases, J lost 8 bases, and 11 bases stayed unmatched. Germline values: CDR1 KGHDR, CDR2 SFDVKD. The CDR3 is 16 residues long. The clonotype comes from a woman between 35 and 50 years old with acute or convalescent COVID-19. What was sequenced was peripheral blood. This rearrangement joins TRBV24-1 to TRBJ2-3; 8 bases align to TRBD1. The CDR3 sequence: CATSDSGQGPLATQYF. CDR3 nucleotide sequence: TGTGCCACCAGTGATTCCGGACAGGGTCCTCTAGCTACGCAGTATTTT.